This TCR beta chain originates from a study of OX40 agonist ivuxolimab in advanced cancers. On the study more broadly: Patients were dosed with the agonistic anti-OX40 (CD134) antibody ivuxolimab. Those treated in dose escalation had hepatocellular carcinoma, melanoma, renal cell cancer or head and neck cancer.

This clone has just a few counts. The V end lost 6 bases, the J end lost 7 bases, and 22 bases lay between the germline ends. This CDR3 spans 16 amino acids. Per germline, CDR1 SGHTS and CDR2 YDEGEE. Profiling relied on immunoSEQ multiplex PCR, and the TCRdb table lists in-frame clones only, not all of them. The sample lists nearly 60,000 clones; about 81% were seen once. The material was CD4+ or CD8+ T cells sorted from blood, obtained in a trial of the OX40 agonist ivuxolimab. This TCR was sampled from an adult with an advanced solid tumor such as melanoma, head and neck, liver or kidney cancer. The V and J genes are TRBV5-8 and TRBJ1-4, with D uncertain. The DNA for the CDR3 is TGTGCCAGCAAGTTGGGGAGACTGGGTGAAGGTGAAAAACTGTTTTTT. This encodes CASKLGRLGEGEKLFF. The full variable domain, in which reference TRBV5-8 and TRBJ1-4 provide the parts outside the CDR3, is EAGVTQSPTHLIKTRGQQATLRCSPISGHTSVYWYQQALGLGLQFLLWYDEGEERNRGNFPPRFSGRQFPNYSSELNVNALELEDSALYLCASKLGRLGEGEKLFFGSGTQLSVL.